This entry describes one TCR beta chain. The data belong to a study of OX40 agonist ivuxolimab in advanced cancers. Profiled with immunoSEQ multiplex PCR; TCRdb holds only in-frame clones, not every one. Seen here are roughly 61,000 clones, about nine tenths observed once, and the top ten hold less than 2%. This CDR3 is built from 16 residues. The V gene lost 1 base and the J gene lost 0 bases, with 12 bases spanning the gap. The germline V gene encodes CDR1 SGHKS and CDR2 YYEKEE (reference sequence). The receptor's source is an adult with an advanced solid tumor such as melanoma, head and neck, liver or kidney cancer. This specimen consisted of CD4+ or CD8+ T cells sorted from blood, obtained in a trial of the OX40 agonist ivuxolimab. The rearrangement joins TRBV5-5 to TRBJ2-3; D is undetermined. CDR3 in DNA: TGTGCCAGCAGCTTGCGAGGCACGGAGAGCACAGATACGCAGTATTTT. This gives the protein CASSLRGTESTDTQYF.